These 28 T cell receptor beta chains share one sample of origin, sequenced in a study of T-cell reconstitution after alpha-beta-depleted transplantation in children. TCRbeta library construction was performed incorporating unique molecular identifiers. MiXCR was run by TCRdb on the PCR reads, yielding one entry per CDR3 protein. The data show more than 300,000 distinct CDR3 sequences, around 16% seen once. The sequenced sample was PBMCs, mostly from graft donor cells, obtained 360 days after TCRalphabeta/CD19-depleted stem cell transplant. These receptors were obtained from a male patient between 2 and 10 years old who had a stem cell transplant for acute lymphoblastic leukemia, so the T cells may come from the graft donor.

The genes are TRBV5-1 and TRBJ2-7; tentatively, D is TRBD2 (7 bases). The V gene's germline CDR1 is SGHRS and CDR2 YFSETQ. Trimming removed 1 base from V and 3 bases from J, with 17 bases in between. The CDR3 is 16 residues long. CDR3 nucleotides: TGCGCCAGCAGCTTGCCGGGGGGCCCAACCTACTACGAGCAGTACTTC. This codes for CASSLPGGPTYYEQYF.

The gene calls are TRBV19 and TRBJ1-1; 7 bases line up with TRBD1. The V segment lost 6 bases and the J segment 4 bases; nucleotides outside the gene matches: 5. This CDR3 contains 13 residues. The germline gives CDR1 LNHDA, CDR2 SQIVND (reference sequence). The CDR3 protein is CASSKGQRTEAFF. The DNA of the CDR3 is TGTGCCAGTAGCAAGGGACAGCGCACTGAAGCTTTCTTT.

This clonotype is a singleton in its sample. The chain has TRBV5-1 and TRBJ2-5; D uncertain. Per germline, CDR1 SGHRS and CDR2 YFSETQ. The CDR3 sequence is 14 residues long. V was trimmed by 0 bases and J by 4 bases, leaving 10 bases between them. CDR3: CASSLGPGRETQYF. The CDR3 region has the DNA TGCGCCAGCAGCTTGGGTCCGGGTCGAGAGACCCAGTACTTC. Using reference TRBV5-1 and TRBJ2-5 for the parts outside the CDR3, the full variable domain is KAGVTQTPRYLIKTRGQQVTLSCSPISGHRSVSWYQQTPGQGLQFLFEYFSETQRNKGNFPGRFSGRQFSNSRSEMNVSTLELGDSALYLCASSLGPGRETQYFGPGTRLLVL.

This chain connects TRBV2 to TRBJ2-1; unclear D gene. CDR3 length: 14 residues. Trimming stripped 8 bases from V and 8 bases from J, with 19 bases between. Germline CDR1 and CDR2: SNHLY and FYNNEI. CDR3 bases: TGTGCCAGCGGCTTAGAAGTGGGTGGATATGAGCAGTTCTTC. Its translation is CASGLEVGGYEQFF.

The chain is built from TRBV24-1 and TRBJ2-1, with D uncertain. V was clipped by 3 bases and J by 6 bases, with 8 bases between them. The CDR3 totals 13 residues. From germline, CDR1 is KGHDR and CDR2 SFDVKD. CDR3 in DNA: TGTGCCACCAGTGATGCGGCGCGCAATGAGCAGTTCTTC. It translates to CATSDAARNEQFF.

This clonotype was counted at least ten times. This chain uses TRBV12-3 or TRBV12-4 with TRBJ1-6; D might be TRBD1 (6 bases). Trimming removed 6 bases at V and 6 bases at J, with 9 bases between. The CDR3 is 13 amino acids. The CDR3 DNA reads TGTGCCAGCAGAACAGGGTTTAATTCACCCCTCCACTTT. Protein: CASRTGFNSPLHF.

This clonotype was observed a handful of times. This chain's CDR3 is CASSRRGGYNEQFF. CDR3 DNA: TGTGCCAGCAGCCGCCGCGGCGGCTACAATGAGCAGTTCTTC. This chain uses TRBV11-3 with TRBJ2-1, with unresolved D. The CDR3 runs to 14 residues. From germline, CDR1 is SGHNT and CDR2 YENEEA. Trimming removed 5 bases at V and 3 bases at J, with 11 bases between. The full variable domain, in which reference TRBV11-3 and TRBJ2-1 provide the parts outside the CDR3, is EAGVVQSPRYKIIEKKQPVAFWCNPISGHNTLYWYLQNLGQGPELLIRYENEEAVDDSQLPKDRFSAERLKGVDSTLKIQPAELGDSAVYLCASSRRGGYNEQFFGPGTRLTVL.

This clonotype was seen a handful of times. The V gene is TRBV4-3, the J gene TRBJ2-3; 11 bases map to TRBD2. The germline gives CDR1 LGHNA, CDR2 YSLEER. CDR3 length: 17 residues. With V trimmed by 0 bases and J by 1 base, 3 bases remained unmatched. The CDR3: CASSQDGGLAGTDTQYF. DNA of the CDR3: TGCGCCAGCAGCCAAGACGGGGGACTAGCGGGCACAGATACGCAGTATTTT.

The chain carries TRBV29-1 and TRBJ2-1, with TRBD2 as a possible D gene (6 bases). Per the germline V gene, CDR1 is SQVTM and CDR2 is ANQGSEA. This CDR3 region has 14 residues. The V gene lost 5 bases and the J gene lost 0 bases, with 11 bases spanning the gap. In nucleotides, the CDR3 is TGCAGCGTTCGGACTATGAGCTCCTACAATGAGCAGTTCTTC. Amino acids: CSVRTMSSYNEQFF.

The V gene is TRBV10-3, the J gene TRBJ2-1, with 7 bases identical to TRBD2. This CDR3 comprises 15 residues. V shed 6 bases, J shed 8 bases, and the junction held 13 bases outside the gene matches. CDR1 and CDR2 (germline): ENHRY, SYGVKD. The CDR3 sequence: CAIRTSSGLRHEQFF. CDR3 DNA sequence: TGTGCCATCAGGACGTCTAGCGGTCTTAGGCATGAGCAGTTCTTC.

The CDR3 coding sequence is TGTGCCAGCAGCTCGATGAAGATTACAGGGAACAACTCTGGGGCCAACGTCCTGACTTTC. Residues: CASSSMKITGNNSGANVLTF. The chain uses TRBV11-1 and TRBJ2-6; D possibly corresponds to TRBD1 (6 bases). The CDR3 totals 20 residues. In germline, CDR1 is SGHAT, CDR2 FQDESV (reference sequence). V gave up 4 bases and J gave up 0 bases, with 22 bases separating them. The whole variable domain, remainder taken from reference TRBV11-1 and TRBJ2-6, is EAEVAQSPRYKITEKSQAVAFWCDPISGHATLYWYRQILGQGPELLVQFQDESVVDDSQLPKDRFSAERLKGVDSTLKIQPAELGDSAMYLCASSSMKITGNNSGANVLTFGAGSRLTVL.

This clonotype was counted only a few times. This sequence joins TRBV5-1 and TRBJ2-5; the D call may be TRBD1 or TRBD2 (5 bases each). Germline-derived CDR1 and CDR2 are SGHRS and YFSETQ. This CDR3 spans 14 amino acids. V shed 4 bases and J shed 4 bases, with 14 bases lying between them. This CDR3 is CASSARGRAETQYF. CDR3 bases: TGCGCCAGCAGCGCCCGGGGACGGGCAGAGACCCAGTACTTC.

There are a few counts of this clonotype. The gene calls are TRBV12-3 or TRBV12-4 and TRBJ2-5; TRBD1 might be the D (6 bases). V was trimmed by 4 bases and J by 5 bases, leaving 8 bases between them. The CDR3 is 12 amino acids. CDR3 protein: CASSSQGETQYF. CDR3 nucleotide sequence: TGTGCCAGCAGTTCGCAGGGGGAGACCCAGTACTTC.

This chain connects TRBV20-1 to TRBJ2-7, with 7 nucleotides matching TRBD2. This CDR3 is 13 amino acids long. After removal of 3 bases from V and 3 bases from J, the junction contained 5 bases not matched to a gene. The germline V gene encodes CDR1 DFQATT and CDR2 SNEGSKA (reference sequence). The CDR3 region is CSASSGGIYEQYF. For the CDR3, the DNA is TGCAGTGCTAGCTCGGGGGGAATCTACGAGCAGTACTTC.

This rearrangement joins TRBV6-2 or TRBV6-3 to TRBJ1-1, with TRBD1 as a possible D gene (5 bases). The germline V gene has CDR1 MNHEY and CDR2 SVGEGT. The ends were cut back, 2 bases at V and 3 bases at J, with 16 bases in the middle. This CDR3 has 16 amino acids. In DNA, the CDR3 is TGTGCCAGCAGTTACCGGCCGGGCGGGGGATACACTGAAGCTTTCTTT. As protein: CASSYRPGGGYTEAFF.

The rearrangement uses TRBV28 and TRBJ1-4; 9 bases line up with TRBD1. From germline, CDR1 is MDHEN and CDR2 SYDVKM. J was trimmed by 7 bases and V by 9 bases; bases with no gene match: 3. CDR3 length equals 12 residues. The DNA for the CDR3 is TGTGCCAGTACAGGGGGCGTTGAAAAACTGTTTTTT. It encodes CASTGGVEKLFF.

There are a few counts of this clonotype. This chain joins TRBV6-5 and TRBJ2-3, with D uncertain. The CDR3 loop spans 14 amino acids. Trimming cost V 2 bases and J 0 bases, with 6 bases left between them. Germline-derived CDR1 and CDR2 are MNHEY and SVGAGI. CDR3 loop: CASSYLSSTDTQYF. CDR3 bases: TGTGCCAGCAGTTACCTATCTAGCACAGATACGCAGTATTTT.

The V and J genes are TRBV12-3 or TRBV12-4 and TRBJ2-5; tentative D call: TRBD1 (5 bases). The CDR3 loop spans 15 amino acids. V lost 5 bases to trimming and J lost 4 bases, with 17 bases between them. CDR3 bases: TGTGCCAGCAGTAGGGGTTCGTATAACGCAGAGACCCAGTACTTC. Protein sequence: CASSRGSYNAETQYF.

The rearrangement links TRBV6-2 or TRBV6-3 to TRBJ2-1; 9 bases align to TRBD2. The CDR3 runs to 13 residues. V dropped 7 bases and J dropped 12; count of bases not matched to a gene: 10. Germline V gene data show CDR1 as MNHEY and CDR2 as SVGEGT. The CDR3 nucleotides are TGTGCCAGCATACCCGTAGCGGGAGCTCCGCAGTTCTTC. Its translation: CASIPVAGAPQFF.

The rearrangement links TRBV14 to TRBJ2-2; TRBD1 matches at 10 bases. After removal of 4 bases from V and 6 bases from J, the junction contained 5 bases not matched to a gene. Looked up from germline, CDR1 is SGHDN and CDR2 is FVKESK. The CDR3 covers 15 residues. DNA for the CDR3: TGTGCCAGCAGCCTTTCCGGGACAGGGGCCGGGGAGCTGTTTTTT. It is translated as CASSLSGTGAGELFF.

The chain carries TRBV12-3 or TRBV12-4 and TRBJ2-1; TRBD2 agrees at 7 bases. V shed 4 bases and J 8 bases; nucleotides not matched to a gene: 8. This CDR3 is 14 amino acids long. CDR3 in amino acids: CASSWAGEGYEQFF. Written as DNA, the CDR3 is TGTGCCAGCAGTTGGGCGGGAGAAGGCTATGAGCAGTTCTTC.

This clonotype has just a few counts. The chain employs TRBV12-3 or TRBV12-4 and TRBJ2-1; 7 positions agree with TRBD2. The CDR3 consists of 17 residues. V shed 3 bases and J 1 base; nucleotides not matched to a gene: 9. CDR3 residues: CASSFPPPGGSYNEQFF. The DNA of the CDR3 is TGTGCCAGCAGTTTTCCCCCCCCGGGAGGTTCCTACAATGAGCAGTTCTTC.

The chain carries TRBV7-9 and TRBJ2-2; no clear D gene. With 5 bases removed from V and 6 bases from J, the gap between germline ends came to 7 bases. The CDR3 loop spans 12 amino acids. CDR1 SEHNR and CDR2 FQNEAQ come from the germline V gene (reference sequence). The CDR3 nucleotides are TGTGCCAGCAGCCGCCTTCCCGGGGAGCTGTTTTTT. Translation gives CASSRLPGELFF.

V and J are TRBV12-3 or TRBV12-4 and TRBJ2-2, with D tentatively TRBD2 (6 bases). The CDR3 is 15 residues long. V lost 6 bases, J lost 7 bases, and 18 bases lay in between. CDR3 nucleotide sequence: TGTGCCAGCAGCTATCGTAGACCGGAGGGCGGGGAGCTGTTTTTT. Translating gives CASSYRRPEGGELFF.

V and J are TRBV20-1 and TRBJ1-6; no definite D call. Germline V gene lookup returns CDR1 DFQATT and CDR2 SNEGSKA (reference sequence). Trimming took 6 bases from V and 8 from J, leaving 8 bases between them. The CDR3 runs 11 residues. CDR3 coding DNA: TGCAGTGCGACTCAGGATTCACCCCTCCACTTT. Translation: CSATQDSPLHF.

This clonotype was counted many times. The CDR3 loop is CASSFPSGTGTDTQYF. DNA of the CDR3: TGCGCCAGCAGCTTTCCAAGCGGGACAGGCACAGATACGCAGTATTTT. The rearrangement joins TRBV5-1 to TRBJ2-3; D tentatively fits TRBD1 or TRBD2 (7 bases each). CDR1 and CDR2 (germline): SGHRS, YFSETQ. Trimming left V 2 bases short and J 1 base short, with 14 bases between. The CDR3 is 16 amino acids.

The chain employs TRBV10-3 and TRBJ2-7; D is unresolved. V was cut by 6 bases and J by 3 bases, with 15 bases left in between. Germline V gene sequence: CDR1 ENHRY, CDR2 SYGVKD. The CDR3 is 14 residues long. CDR3 coding DNA: TGTGCCATCAGAAGCCCAACACGAGGCTACGAGCAGTACTTC. Its translation is CAIRSPTRGYEQYF.

This sequence joins TRBV25-1 and TRBJ2-2; 12 bases match TRBD2. Germline V gene data show CDR1 as MGHDK and CDR2 as SYGVNS. V lost 5 bases, J lost 5 bases, and 24 bases stayed unmatched. This CDR3 comprises 22 residues. CDR3 amino acids: CASSTPRLAGENQPRRTGELFF. Here the CDR3 DNA reads TGTGCCAGCAGTACGCCCCGACTAGCGGGGGAGAACCAACCTCGAAGGACCGGGGAGCTGTTTTTT.